This TCR beta chain was found in a study of CD8+CD57+ T cells in acquired aplastic anemia. Findings of the study overall: For CD8+ Simpson's diversity, patients and controls showed no significant difference.

V gave up 5 bases and J gave up 0 bases, with 11 bases separating them. The germline V gene has CDR1 SGHAT and CDR2 FQNNGV. The CDR3 has 14 residues. In its sample, this clonotype was seen many times. The antigen is undetermined. TCR beta VDJ and CDR3 were profiled, and genomic DNA was the template. One entry per CDR3 protein results from TCRdb running MiXCR on the reads. The sample has roughly 300,000 distinct CDR3 sequences; approximately 57% are singletons. This clonotype was obtained from a human donor with severe aplastic anemia or a healthy control (not recorded which). The chain has TRBV11-2 and TRBJ2-7; D possibly corresponds to TRBD1 (5 bases). Sequencing was performed on sorted CD4+, CD8+, or CD8+CD57+ T cells (not recorded which) from PBMCs. For the CDR3, the DNA is TGTGCCAGCAGCCCCCCGACAGTCTCCTACGAGCAGTACTTC. Translation: CASSPPTVSYEQYF. Combining the CDR3 with reference TRBV11-2 and TRBJ2-7 gives the whole variable domain EAGVAQSPRYKIIEKRQSVAFWCNPISGHATLYWYQQILGQGPKLLIQFQNNGVVDDSQLPKDRFSAERLKGVDSTLKIQPAKLEDSAVYLCASSPPTVSYEQYFGPGTRLTVT.